This T cell receptor (beta chain) came from a study of control samples from healthy donors and cancer patients. TCRdb's copy holds only in-frame clones and misses some; the assay was immunoSEQ multiplex PCR. The table shows 150,000 to 200,000 clones, with 96% occurring only once. Per germline, CDR1 SEHNR and CDR2 FQNEAQ (reference sequence). V lost 4 bases, J lost 1 base, and 3 bases stayed unmatched. CDR3 length equals 14 residues. Material: blood. The chain combines TRBV7-9 with TRBJ2-7, with TRBD2 matching over 8 bases. The clonotype originates from a woman in her thirties in good health. CDR3 in amino acids: CASSWREASYEQYF. The DNA for the CDR3 is TGTGCCAGCAGCTGGCGGGAGGCTTCCTACGAGCAGTACTTC.